This T cell receptor beta chain stems from a study of identical twins. TCRdb analysed the 5' RACE reads with MiXCR anew, one entry per CDR3 protein. The sample lists about 520,000 distinct CDR3 sequences; about 20% were seen once. The CDR3 is made up of 14 amino acids. V was shortened by 1 base and J by 5 bases, with 12 bases between the two germline ends. Looked up from germline, CDR1 is SGHRS and CDR2 is YFSETQ. This same sample was also part of a study on T cells expressing NK-cell markers.

Sequencing was done on a sample of CD4+ T cells sorted from blood. The chain is built from TRBV5-1 and TRBJ2-5, with unresolved D. The clonotype originates from a woman in her late teens or twenties in good health. The CDR3 is CASSLLGLVETQYF. The CDR3 nucleotides are TGCGCCAGCAGCTTGTTAGGCCTGGTCGAGACCCAGTACTTC.